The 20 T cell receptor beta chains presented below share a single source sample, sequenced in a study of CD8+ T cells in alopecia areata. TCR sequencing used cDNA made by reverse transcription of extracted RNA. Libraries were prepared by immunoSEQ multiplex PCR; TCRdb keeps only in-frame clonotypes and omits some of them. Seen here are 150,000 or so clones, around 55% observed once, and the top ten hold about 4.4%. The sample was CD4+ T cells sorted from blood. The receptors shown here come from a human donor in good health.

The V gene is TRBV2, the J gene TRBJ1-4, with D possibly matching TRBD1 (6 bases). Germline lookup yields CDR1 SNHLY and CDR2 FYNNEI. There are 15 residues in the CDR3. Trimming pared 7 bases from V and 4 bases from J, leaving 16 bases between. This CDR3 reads CASILRRTDNEKLFF. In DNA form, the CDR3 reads TGTGCCAGCATCTTGAGGCGGACAGATAATGAAAAACTGTTTTTT.

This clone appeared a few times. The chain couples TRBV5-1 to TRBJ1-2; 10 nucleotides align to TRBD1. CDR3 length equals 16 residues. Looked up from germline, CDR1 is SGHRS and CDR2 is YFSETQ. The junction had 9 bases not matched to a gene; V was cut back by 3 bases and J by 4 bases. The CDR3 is CASSWGTTGGVYGYTF. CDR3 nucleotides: TGCGCCAGCAGCTGGGGGACGACAGGGGGCGTCTATGGCTACACCTTC.

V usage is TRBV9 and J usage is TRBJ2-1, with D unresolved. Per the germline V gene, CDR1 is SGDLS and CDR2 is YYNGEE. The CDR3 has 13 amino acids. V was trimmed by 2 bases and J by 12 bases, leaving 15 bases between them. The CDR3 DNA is TGTGCCAGCAGCGTGACGGACCTCGCCTTGCAGTTCTTC. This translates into CASSVTDLALQFF.

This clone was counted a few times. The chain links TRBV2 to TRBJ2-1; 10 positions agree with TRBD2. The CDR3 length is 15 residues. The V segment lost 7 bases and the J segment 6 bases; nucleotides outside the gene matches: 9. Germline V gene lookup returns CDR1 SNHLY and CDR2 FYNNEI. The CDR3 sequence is CASNRGGLAINEQFF. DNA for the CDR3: TGTGCCAGCAACCGGGGGGGACTAGCGATCAATGAGCAGTTCTTC.

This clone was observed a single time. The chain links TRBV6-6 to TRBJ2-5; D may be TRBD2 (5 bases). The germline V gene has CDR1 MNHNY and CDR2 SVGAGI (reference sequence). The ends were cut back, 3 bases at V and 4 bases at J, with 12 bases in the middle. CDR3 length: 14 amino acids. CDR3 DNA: TGTGCCAGCAGTTATATCCGGGGAAGAGAGACCCAGTACTTC. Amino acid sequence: CASSYIRGRETQYF.

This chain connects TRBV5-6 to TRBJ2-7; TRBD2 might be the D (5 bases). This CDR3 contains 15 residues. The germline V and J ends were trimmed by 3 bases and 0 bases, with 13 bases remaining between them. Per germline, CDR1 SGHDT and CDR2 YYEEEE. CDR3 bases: TGTGCCAGCAGCTCTTTCGGGGTGAGCTCCTACGAGCAGTACTTC. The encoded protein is CASSSFGVSSYEQYF.

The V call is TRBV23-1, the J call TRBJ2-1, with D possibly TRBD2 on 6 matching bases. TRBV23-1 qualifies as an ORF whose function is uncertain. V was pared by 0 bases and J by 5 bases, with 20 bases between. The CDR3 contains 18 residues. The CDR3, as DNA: TGCGCCAGCAGTCAATCGTGGGCGTGCGGACTACTGAACAATGAGCAGTTCTTC. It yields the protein CASSQSWACGLLNNEQFF.

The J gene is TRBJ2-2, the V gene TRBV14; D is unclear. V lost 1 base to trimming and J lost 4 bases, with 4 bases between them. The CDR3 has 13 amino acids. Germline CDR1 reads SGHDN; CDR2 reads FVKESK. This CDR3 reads CASSQVVTGELFF. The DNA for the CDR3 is TGTGCCAGCAGCCAAGTCGTCACCGGGGAGCTGTTTTTT.

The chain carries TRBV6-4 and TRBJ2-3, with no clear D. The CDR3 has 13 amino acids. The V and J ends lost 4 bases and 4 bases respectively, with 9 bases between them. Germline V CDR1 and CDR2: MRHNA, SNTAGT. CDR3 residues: CASSAREADTQYF. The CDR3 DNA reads TGTGCCAGCAGTGCAAGAGAGGCAGATACGCAGTATTTT.

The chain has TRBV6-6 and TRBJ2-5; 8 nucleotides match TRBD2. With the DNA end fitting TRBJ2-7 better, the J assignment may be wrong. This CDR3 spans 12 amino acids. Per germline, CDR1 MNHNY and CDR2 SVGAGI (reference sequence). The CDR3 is CASSGGGYEQYF. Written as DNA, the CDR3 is TGTGCCAGCTCCGGGGGGGGCTACGAGCAGTACTTC.

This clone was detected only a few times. The CDR3 DNA reads TGCGCCAGCAGCATTTTGGGCTACGAGCAGTACTTC. Amino acids: CASSILGYEQYF. This chain uses TRBV23-1 with TRBJ2-7, with no clear D. TRBV23-1 is sorted into the ORF group, with uncertain function. The CDR3 spans 12 residues. V was clipped by 6 bases and J by 3 bases, with 9 bases between them.

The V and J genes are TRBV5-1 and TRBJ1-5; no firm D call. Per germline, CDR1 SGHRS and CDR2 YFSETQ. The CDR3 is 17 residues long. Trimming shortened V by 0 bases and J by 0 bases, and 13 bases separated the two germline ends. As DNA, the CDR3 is TGCGCCAGCAGCTTGGCCGGGTCAGCTTATAGCAATCAGCCCCAGCATTTT. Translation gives CASSLAGSAYSNQPQHF.

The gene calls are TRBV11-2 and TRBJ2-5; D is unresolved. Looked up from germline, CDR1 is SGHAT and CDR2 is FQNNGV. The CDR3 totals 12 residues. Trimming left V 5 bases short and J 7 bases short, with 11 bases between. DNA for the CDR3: TGTGCCAGCAGCCCCCTTTACGCGACCCAGTACTTC. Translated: CASSPLYATQYF.

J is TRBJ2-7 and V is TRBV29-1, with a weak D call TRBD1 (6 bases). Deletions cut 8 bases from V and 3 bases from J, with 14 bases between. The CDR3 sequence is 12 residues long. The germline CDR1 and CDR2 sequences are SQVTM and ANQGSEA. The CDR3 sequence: CSIGQLGYEQYF. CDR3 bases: TGCAGCATCGGACAGTTAGGCTACGAGCAGTACTTC.

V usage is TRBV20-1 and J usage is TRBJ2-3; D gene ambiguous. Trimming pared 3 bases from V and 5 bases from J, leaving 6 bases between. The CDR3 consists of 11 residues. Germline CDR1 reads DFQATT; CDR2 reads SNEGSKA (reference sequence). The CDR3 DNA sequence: TGCAGTGCTAGCCCTATAGATACGCAGTATTTT. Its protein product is CSASPIDTQYF.

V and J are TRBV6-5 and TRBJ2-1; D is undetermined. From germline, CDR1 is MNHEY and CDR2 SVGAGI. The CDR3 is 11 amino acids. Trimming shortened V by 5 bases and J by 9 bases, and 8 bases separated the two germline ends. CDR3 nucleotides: TGTGCCAGCAGTCGTGCGAGTGAGCAGTTCTTC. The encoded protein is CASSRASEQFF.

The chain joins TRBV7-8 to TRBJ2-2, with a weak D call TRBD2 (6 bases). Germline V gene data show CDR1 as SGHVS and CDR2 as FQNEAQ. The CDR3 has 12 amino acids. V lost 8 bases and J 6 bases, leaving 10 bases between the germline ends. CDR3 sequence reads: CASVRGSGELFF. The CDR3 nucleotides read TGTGCCAGCGTCCGGGGGTCCGGGGAGCTGTTTTTT.

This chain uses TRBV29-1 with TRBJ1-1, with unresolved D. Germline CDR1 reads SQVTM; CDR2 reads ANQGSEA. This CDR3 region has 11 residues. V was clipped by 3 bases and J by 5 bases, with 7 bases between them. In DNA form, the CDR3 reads TGCAGCGTTGACAGGATGACTGAAGCTTTCTTT. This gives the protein CSVDRMTEAFF.

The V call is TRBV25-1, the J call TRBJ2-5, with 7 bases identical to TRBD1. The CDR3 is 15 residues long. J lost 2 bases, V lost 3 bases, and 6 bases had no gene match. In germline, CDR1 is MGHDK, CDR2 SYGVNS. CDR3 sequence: CASSDTRRGQETQYF. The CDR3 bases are TGTGCCAGCAGTGATACTCGCAGGGGGCAAGAGACCCAGTACTTC.

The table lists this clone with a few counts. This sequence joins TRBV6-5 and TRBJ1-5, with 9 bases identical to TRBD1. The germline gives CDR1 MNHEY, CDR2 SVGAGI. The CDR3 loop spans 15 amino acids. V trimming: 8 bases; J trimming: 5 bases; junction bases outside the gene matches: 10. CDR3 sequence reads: CASRPLNRGHQPQHF. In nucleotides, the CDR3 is TGTGCCAGCCGCCCCCTCAACAGGGGGCATCAGCCCCAGCATTTT.